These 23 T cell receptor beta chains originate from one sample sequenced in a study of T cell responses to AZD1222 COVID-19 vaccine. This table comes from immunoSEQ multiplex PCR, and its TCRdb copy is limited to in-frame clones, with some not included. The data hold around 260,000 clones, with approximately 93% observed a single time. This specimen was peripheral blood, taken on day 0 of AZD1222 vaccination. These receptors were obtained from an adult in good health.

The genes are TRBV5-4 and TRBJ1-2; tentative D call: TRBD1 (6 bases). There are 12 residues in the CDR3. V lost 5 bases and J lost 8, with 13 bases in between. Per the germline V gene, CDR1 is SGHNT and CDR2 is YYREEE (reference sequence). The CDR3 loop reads CASSFGGQGYTF. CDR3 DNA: TGTGCCAGCAGTTTTGGGGGGCAAGGCTACACCTTC.

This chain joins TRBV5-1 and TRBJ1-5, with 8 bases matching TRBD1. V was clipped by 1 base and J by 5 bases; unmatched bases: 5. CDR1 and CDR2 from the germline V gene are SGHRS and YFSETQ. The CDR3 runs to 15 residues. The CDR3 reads CASSLSPGGDQPQHF. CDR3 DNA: TGCGCCAGCAGCTTGTCCCCAGGGGGCGATCAGCCCCAGCATTTT. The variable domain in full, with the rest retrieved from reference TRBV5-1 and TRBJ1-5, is KAGVTQTPRYLIKTRGQQVTLSCSPISGHRSVSWYQQTPGQGLQFLFEYFSETQRNKGNFPGRFSGRQFSNSRSEMNVSTLELGDSALYLCASSLSPGGDQPQHFGDGTRLSIL.

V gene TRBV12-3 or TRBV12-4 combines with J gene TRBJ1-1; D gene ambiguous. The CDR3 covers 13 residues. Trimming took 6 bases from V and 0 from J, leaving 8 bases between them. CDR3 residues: CASREHMNTEAFF. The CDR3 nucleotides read TGTGCCAGCAGGGAACACATGAACACTGAAGCTTTCTTT.

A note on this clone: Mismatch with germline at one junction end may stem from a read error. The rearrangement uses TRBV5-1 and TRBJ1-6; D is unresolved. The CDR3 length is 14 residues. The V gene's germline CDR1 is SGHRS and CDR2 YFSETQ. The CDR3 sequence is CASRLEVTNSPLHF. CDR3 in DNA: TGCGCCAGCAGATTGGAGGTAACTAATTCACCCCTCCACTTT.

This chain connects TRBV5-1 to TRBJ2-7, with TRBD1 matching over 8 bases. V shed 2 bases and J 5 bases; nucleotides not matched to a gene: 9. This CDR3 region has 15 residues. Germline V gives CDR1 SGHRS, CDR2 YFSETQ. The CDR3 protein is CASSLGAGGRDEQYF. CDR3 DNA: TGCGCCAGCAGCTTAGGGGCAGGGGGCAGGGACGAGCAGTACTTC.

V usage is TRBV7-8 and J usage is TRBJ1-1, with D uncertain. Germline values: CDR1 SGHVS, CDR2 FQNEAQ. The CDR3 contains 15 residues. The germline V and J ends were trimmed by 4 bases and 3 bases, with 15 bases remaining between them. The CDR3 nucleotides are TGTGCCAGCAGCTCCGGCCGGTATGGGTACACTGAAGCTTTCTTT. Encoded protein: CASSSGRYGYTEAFF.

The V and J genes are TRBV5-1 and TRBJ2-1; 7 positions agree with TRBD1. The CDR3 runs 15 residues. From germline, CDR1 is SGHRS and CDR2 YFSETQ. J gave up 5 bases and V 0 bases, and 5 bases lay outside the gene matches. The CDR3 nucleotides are TGCGCCAGCAGCTTGGCCAGGGGGAATAACAATGAGCAGTTCTTC. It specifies CASSLARGNNNEQFF.

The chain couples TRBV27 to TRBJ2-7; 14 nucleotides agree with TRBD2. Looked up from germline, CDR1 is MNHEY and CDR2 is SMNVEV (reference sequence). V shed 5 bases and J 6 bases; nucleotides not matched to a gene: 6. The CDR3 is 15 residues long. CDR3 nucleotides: TGTGCCAGCAGTCTGGGGACTAGCGGGAGTTCCGAGCAGTACTTC. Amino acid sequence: CASSLGTSGSSEQYF.

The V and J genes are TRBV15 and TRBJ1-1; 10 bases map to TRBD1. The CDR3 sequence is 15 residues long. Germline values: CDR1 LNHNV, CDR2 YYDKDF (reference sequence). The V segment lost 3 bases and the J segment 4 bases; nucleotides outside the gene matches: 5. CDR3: CATSSGTGVPTEAFF. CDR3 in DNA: TGTGCCACCAGCAGCGGGACAGGGGTCCCCACTGAAGCTTTCTTT.

As DNA, the CDR3 is TGTGCCAGCAGCTTAGTTACGGGAGATCAGCCCCAGCATTTT. As protein: CASSLVTGDQPQHF. The chain carries TRBV7-2 and TRBJ1-5; no reliable D call. The ends were cut back, 1 base at V and 5 bases at J, with 9 bases in the middle. Germline V gene data show CDR1 as SGHTA and CDR2 as FQGNSA. The CDR3 consists of 14 residues.

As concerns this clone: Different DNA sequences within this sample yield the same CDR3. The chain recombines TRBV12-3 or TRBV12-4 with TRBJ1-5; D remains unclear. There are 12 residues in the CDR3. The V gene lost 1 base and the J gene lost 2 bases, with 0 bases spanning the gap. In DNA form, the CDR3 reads TGTGCCAGCAGTTTAGGCAATCAGCCCCAGCATTTT. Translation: CASSLGNQPQHF.

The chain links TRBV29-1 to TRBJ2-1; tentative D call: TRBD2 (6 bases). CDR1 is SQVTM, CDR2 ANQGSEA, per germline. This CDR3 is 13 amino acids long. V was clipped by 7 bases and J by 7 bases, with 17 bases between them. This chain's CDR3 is CSAGTLTKNEQFF. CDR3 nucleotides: TGCAGCGCTGGGACTCTAACGAAAAATGAGCAGTTCTTC.

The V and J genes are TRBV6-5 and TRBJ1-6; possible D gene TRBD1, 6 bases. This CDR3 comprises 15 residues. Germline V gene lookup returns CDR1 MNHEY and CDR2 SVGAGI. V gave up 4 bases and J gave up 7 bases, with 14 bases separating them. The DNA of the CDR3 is TGTGCCAGCAGTTCCCCACAGGGCCTAAATTCACCCCTCCACTTT. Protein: CASSSPQGLNSPLHF.

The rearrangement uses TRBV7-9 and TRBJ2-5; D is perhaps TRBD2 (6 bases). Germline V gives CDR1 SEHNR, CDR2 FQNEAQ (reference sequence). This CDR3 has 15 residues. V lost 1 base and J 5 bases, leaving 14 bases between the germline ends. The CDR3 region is CASSLGRTTGETQYF. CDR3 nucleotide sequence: TGTGCCAGCAGCTTAGGGCGGACTACTGGGGAGACCCAGTACTTC.

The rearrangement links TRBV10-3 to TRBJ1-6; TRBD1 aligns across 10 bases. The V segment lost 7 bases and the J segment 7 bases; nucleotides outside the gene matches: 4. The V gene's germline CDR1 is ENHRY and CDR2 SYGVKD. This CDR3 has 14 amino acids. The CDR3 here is CAITPGQGNSPLHF. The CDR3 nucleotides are TGTGCCATCACCCCGGGACAGGGGAATTCACCCCTCCACTTT.

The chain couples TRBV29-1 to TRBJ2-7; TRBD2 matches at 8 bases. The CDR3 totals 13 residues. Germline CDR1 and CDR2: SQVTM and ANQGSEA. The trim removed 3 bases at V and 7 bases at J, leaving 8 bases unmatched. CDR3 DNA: TGCAGCGTTGACAGAGGGACTAGGGGGGAGCAGTACTTC. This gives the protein CSVDRGTRGEQYF.

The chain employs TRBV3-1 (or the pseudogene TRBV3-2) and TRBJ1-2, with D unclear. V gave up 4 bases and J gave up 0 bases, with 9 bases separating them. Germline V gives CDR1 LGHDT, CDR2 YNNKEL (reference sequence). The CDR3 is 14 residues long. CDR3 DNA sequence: TGTGCCAGCAGCCTCTCCGGGGCTAACTATGGCTACACCTTC. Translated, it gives CASSLSGANYGYTF.

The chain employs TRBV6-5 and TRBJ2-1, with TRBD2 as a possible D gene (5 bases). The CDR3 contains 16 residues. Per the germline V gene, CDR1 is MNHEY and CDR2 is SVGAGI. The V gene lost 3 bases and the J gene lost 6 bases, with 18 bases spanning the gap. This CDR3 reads CASSYFYGGRGNEQFF. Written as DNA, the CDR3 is TGTGCCAGCAGTTATTTTTATGGAGGACGCGGCAATGAGCAGTTCTTC.

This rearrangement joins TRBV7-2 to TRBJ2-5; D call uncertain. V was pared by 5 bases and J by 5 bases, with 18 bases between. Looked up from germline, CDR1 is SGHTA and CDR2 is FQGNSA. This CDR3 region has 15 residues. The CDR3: CASSLDGALAETQYF. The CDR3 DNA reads TGTGCCAGCAGCCTGGACGGAGCCTTGGCGGAGACCCAGTACTTC.

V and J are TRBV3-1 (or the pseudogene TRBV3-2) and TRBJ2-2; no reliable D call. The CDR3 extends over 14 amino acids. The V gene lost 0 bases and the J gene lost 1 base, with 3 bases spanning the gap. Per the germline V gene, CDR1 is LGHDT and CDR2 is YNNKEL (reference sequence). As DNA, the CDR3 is TGTGCCAGCAGCCAAGAGGAGAACACCGGGGAGCTGTTTTTT. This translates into CASSQEENTGELFF.

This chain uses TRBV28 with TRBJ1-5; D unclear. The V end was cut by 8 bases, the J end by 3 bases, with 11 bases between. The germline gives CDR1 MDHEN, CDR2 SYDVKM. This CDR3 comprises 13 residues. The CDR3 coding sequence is TGTGCCAGCCACCCGGGCAACAATCAGCCCCAGCATTTT. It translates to CASHPGNNQPQHF.

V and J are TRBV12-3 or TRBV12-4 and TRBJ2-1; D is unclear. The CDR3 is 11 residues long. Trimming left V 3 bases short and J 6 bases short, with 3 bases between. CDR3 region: CASSFFNEQFF. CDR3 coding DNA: TGTGCCAGCAGTTTTTTCAATGAGCAGTTCTTC.

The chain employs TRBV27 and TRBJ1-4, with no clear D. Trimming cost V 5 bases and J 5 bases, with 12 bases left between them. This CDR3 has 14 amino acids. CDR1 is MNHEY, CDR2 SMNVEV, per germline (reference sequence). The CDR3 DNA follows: TGTGCCAGCAGTCTGACGGGAAGAAATGAAAAACTGTTTTTT. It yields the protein CASSLTGRNEKLFF.